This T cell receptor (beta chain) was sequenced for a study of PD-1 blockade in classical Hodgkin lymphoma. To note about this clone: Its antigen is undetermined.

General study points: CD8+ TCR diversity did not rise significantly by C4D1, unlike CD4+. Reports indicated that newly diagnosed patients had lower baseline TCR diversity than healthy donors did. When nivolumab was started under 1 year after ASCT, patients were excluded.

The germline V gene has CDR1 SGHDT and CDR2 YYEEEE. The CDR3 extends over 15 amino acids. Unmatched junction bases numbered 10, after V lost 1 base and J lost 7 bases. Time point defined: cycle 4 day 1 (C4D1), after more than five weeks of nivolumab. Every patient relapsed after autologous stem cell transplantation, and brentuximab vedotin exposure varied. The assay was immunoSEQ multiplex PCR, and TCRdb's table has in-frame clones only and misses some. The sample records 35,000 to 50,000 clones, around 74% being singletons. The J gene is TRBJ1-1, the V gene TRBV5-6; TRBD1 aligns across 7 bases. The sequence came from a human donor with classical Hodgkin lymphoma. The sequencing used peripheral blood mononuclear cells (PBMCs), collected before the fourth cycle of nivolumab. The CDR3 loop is CASSLNQGQSYEAFF. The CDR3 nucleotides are TGTGCCAGCAGCTTGAATCAGGGACAGTCATATGAAGCTTTCTTT. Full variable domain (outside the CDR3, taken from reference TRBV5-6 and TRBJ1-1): DAGVTQSPTHLIKTRGQQVTLRCSPKSGHDTVSWYQQALGQGPQFIFQYYEEEERQRGNFPDRFSGHQFPNYSSELNVNALLLGDSALYLCASSLNQGQSYEAFFGQGTRLTVV.